This T cell receptor beta chain was profiled in a study of beta chain features in type 1 diabetes (dated by TCRdb to about 2018). Regarding the study in general: Mean age, gender distribution, total cell number and subset yield were not different between patients and healthy donors. A total of over 95,000,000 sorted cells were examined across all samples, and RNA yield correlated strongly with the number of cells per subset. Whereas all 30 or so donors provided naive and central memory subsets, regulatory and stem cell-like memory subsets were isolated from just 8 patients and roughly 8 healthy donors. In the study, TCRB repertoires of sorted circulating CD4+ T cell subsets from recently diagnosed type 1 diabetes patients were compared with those of matched healthy donors. Points the paper makes about the study in general: Naive, central memory and regulatory TCRB repertoires appeared more similar among patients than among healthy donors. Patients with type 1 diabetes made fewer insertions and deleted more nucleotides at VDJ recombination sites, implying thymic rearrangement abnormalities. Sequencing cDNA rather than genomic DNA could over-represent highly expressing activated cells, although activation and CD3 levels did not differ between groups. Type 1 diabetes patients showed a moderate but significant shortening of TCRB CDR3 length in all four CD4+ subsets. Because the HLA sub-analyses included only small numbers of individuals, any influence of HLA type on TCRB rearrangement was left unresolved. Shorter templates might have been favored by PCR, but patient and control samples were amplified and corrected together, so both groups would have been affected equally by any skew.

The entire isolated RNA was reverse transcribed using the High Capacity cDNA Reverse Transcription Kit, and thus expressed TCRB transcripts were sequenced. Naive, central memory and regulatory T cell samples underwent deep immunoSEQ sequencing, averaging about 3.5 million total reads per sample. After sorted cells were lysed in RLT buffer, RNA was extracted with DNase-treated RNeasy Micro or Mini kits, with the choice depending on cell number. To prevent cross-contamination, every cell subset was processed on its own, while patient and healthy donor samples were processed together. Using the immunoSEQ multiplex PCR, TCRB sequences were amplified from cDNA into 87-bp fragments spanning the CDR3 region. Sequencing of the amplicons was done on the Illumina HiSeq platform. For the original study's pipeline: PCR bias was corrected computationally using synthetic template baselines, and reads within Hamming distance 2 were collapsed, with unmergeable singletons discarded. Reads were aligned to IMGT to assign V, D and J genes, CDR3 length, and insertions or deletions at six rearrangement sites. Clonotype counts were normalized to sorted cell number within each subset before computing true diversity and Gini coefficients with the tcR R package. The overlap coefficient, calculated on TCRB nucleotide sequences, was used to measure repertoire sharing. As a proxy for the pre-selection repertoire, out-of-frame TCRB sequences from naive cells were analyzed. This immuneACCESS table, as held by TCRdb, lists in-frame sequences with V and J called but not all clones. Of the missing ones, under half trace to an unresolved V gene in checked studies; the others have no known cause. V, J and clone size were drawn from that table, and D and trimming were deduced from the DNA. Counted in this sample were roughly 500,000 clones; approximately 28% of them appeared once. Almost 0.065% of the sample is in the top ten clones.

CDR1 and CDR2 (LGHNA, YNFKEQ) derive from the germline V gene. The junction shows trimming of 0 bases on V and 1 base on J, plus 9 bases between the germline ends. Measured from the cysteine to the phenylalanine, the CDR3 is 16 residues long. The CDR3 DNA has 48 bases and is translated from base 1. Each donor gave one peripheral blood draw, approximately 110 mL on average, collected into heparinised tubes. A BD FACSAria II and a panel including CD45RO, CCR7, CD25, CD127, CD95 and CD27 were used to sort naive, central memory, regulatory and stem cell-like memory CD4+ T cells. Every sorted population had a purity above 95%. PBMCs were isolated immediately by Lymphoprep density gradient centrifugation and stained directly without culture. To minimize batch effects, samples were stained and sorted in pairs, one healthy donor with one patient per experiment. This clone was observed a handful of times. It lacks a known antigen. Per-base quality was not reported, and no clone a single base away is much larger than it.

The material sequenced was naive CD4+ T cells from blood. Explained via the paper, the cell subset or site label denotes: true naive CD4+ T cells. The sequence links TRBV4-2 to TRBJ2-2; the D gene is possibly TRBD1, with 6 bases matching. The TCR originated in a man younger than 35 in good health. CDR3 sequence: CASSQDGTKNTGELFF. The nucleotide sequence reads as follows: TGTGCCAGCAGCCAAGACGGGACAAAGAACACCGGGGAGCTGTTTTTT.